One sample yielded the 25 T cell receptor beta chains listed below, sequenced in a study of T cell repertoires in cytomegalovirus infection. No antigen has been identified for these receptors. Each CDR3 protein gets one entry after TCRdb re-called the reads with MiXCR. The sample lists about 920,000 distinct CDR3 sequences, approximately 31% seen once, with under 15% in the top ten. The starting material was cultured CD8+ T cells from PBMCs, obtained from culture after CMV antigen stimulation. Receptors were obtained from a human donor in good health (CMV status not recorded). Some clones in this sample may be carry-over from other donors' samples.

As regards this clonotype: Compared with germline, one end of the junction differs, possibly owing to a read error. V usage is TRBV6-8 and J usage is TRBJ2-1, with D tentatively TRBD1 (6 bases). The germline CDR1 and CDR2 sequences are MNHGY and SAAAGT. The CDR3 spans 14 residues. CDR3 sequence (DNA): TGTGCCAGCAGTTACTCGGCAGGGGTGAATGAGCGGTTCTTC. Its protein is CASSYSAGVNERFF.

The chain uses TRBV28 and TRBJ2-2, with D possibly TRBD2 on 5 matching bases. CDR3 length equals 14 residues. CDR1 is MDHEN, CDR2 SYDVKM, per germline. V lost 3 bases and J lost 4, with 9 bases in between. This CDR3 reads CASSLRVSTGELFF. DNA for the CDR3: TGTGCCAGCAGTTTGAGGGTTAGCACCGGGGAGCTGTTTTTT.

The V gene is TRBV6-1, the J gene TRBJ1-6; D is undetermined. The germline V gene encodes CDR1 MNHNS and CDR2 SASEGT. Trimming pared 0 bases from V and 10 bases from J, leaving 22 bases between. The CDR3 sequence is 18 residues long. The CDR3 reads CASSEAYIMQAPRSPLHF. CDR3 coding DNA: TGTGCCAGCAGTGAAGCGTATATTATGCAAGCCCCACGGTCACCCCTCCACTTT.

This clonotype was observed a few times. The rearrangement uses TRBV6-2 or TRBV6-3 and TRBJ2-1, with 10 bases aligning to TRBD2. The CDR3 length is 17 residues. The germline CDR1 and CDR2 sequences are MNHEY and SVGEGT. Trimming took 2 bases from V and 6 from J; bases not matched to a gene: 10. The CDR3, as DNA: TGTGCCAGCAGTTACCGATCTCGGATAGCGGGGGGCAATGAGCAGTTCTTC. Translated, it gives CASSYRSRIAGGNEQFF.

The chain links TRBV27 to TRBJ2-6, with TRBD1 matching over 7 bases. The CDR3 sequence is 17 residues long. Germline trimming cut 10 bases from V and 0 bases from J; bases unmatched to any gene: 12. Per germline, CDR1 MNHEY and CDR2 SMNVEV (reference sequence). In DNA form, the CDR3 reads TGTGCCACCTCGGTCGGCAGGGGGTTCTCTGGGGCCAACGTCCTGACTTTC. Protein: CATSVGRGFSGANVLTF.

This chain uses TRBV7-9 with TRBJ1-4; tentative D call: TRBD1 (6 bases). CDR1 and CDR2 (germline): SEHNR, FQNEAQ (reference sequence). The CDR3 is 18 amino acids. Between the trimmed V and J ends, which lost 8 bases and 2 bases, there was a span of 24 bases. The CDR3 loop is CASWGGGHTGRTNEKLFF. For the CDR3, the DNA is TGTGCCAGCTGGGGCGGGGGACACACGGGGAGGACTAATGAAAAACTGTTTTTT.

The chain carries TRBV7-6 and TRBJ2-6; 11 bases fit TRBD1. Per the germline V gene, CDR1 is SGHVS and CDR2 is FNYEAQ. This CDR3 spans 20 amino acids. V dropped 1 base and J dropped 0; count of bases not matched to a gene: 8. This CDR3 reads CASSLDAGTGGVSGANVLTF. The CDR3 region has the DNA TGTGCCAGCAGCTTAGATGCCGGGACAGGGGGTGTCTCTGGGGCCAACGTCCTGACTTTC.

V usage is TRBV6-1 and J usage is TRBJ2-7, with 10 nucleotides matching TRBD2. Germline V CDR1 and CDR2: MNHNS, SASEGT. V shed 8 bases and J 3 bases; nucleotides not matched to a gene: 4. This CDR3 comprises 13 residues. The CDR3 region has the DNA TGTGCCAGCGAGCTAGCGGGGGACTACGAGCAGTACTTC. Translation gives CASELAGDYEQYF.

The chain links TRBV4-1 to TRBJ2-4; tentative D call: TRBD1 (6 bases). Trimming stripped 4 bases from V and 0 bases from J, with 19 bases between. This CDR3 has 18 residues. The germline gives CDR1 MGHRA, CDR2 YSYEKL. The CDR3 spells CASSPFPMGQLAKNIQYF. Written as DNA, the CDR3 is TGCGCCAGCAGCCCTTTCCCTATGGGACAACTAGCCAAAAACATTCAGTACTTC.

This chain uses TRBV7-9 with TRBJ1-1; 7 bases are a match to TRBD1. There are 15 residues in the CDR3. Germline CDR1 and CDR2: SEHNR and FQNEAQ (reference sequence). V shed 5 bases, J shed 0 bases, and the junction held 6 bases outside the gene matches. CDR3 nucleotide sequence: TGTGCCAGCAGCCCACCAACAGGGGTGAACACTGAAGCTTTCTTT. Translated: CASSPPTGVNTEAFF.

In its sample, this clonotype was seen a few times. This rearrangement joins TRBV6-6 to TRBJ2-5; TRBD2 aligns across 10 bases. Looked up from germline, CDR1 is MNHNY and CDR2 is SVGAGI (reference sequence). J lost 1 base, V lost 6 bases, and 8 bases had no gene match. This CDR3 has 16 amino acids. As DNA, the CDR3 is TGTGCCAGCAGCCTCGCCGGGACTAGCGTCCAAGAGACCCAGTACTTC. It is translated as CASSLAGTSVQETQYF.

The chain uses TRBV4-3 and TRBJ2-5; 8 bases line up with TRBD2. Germline lookup yields CDR1 LGHNA and CDR2 YSLEER. V was clipped by 5 bases and J by 7 bases; unmatched bases: 9. This CDR3 has 14 residues. The CDR3: CASSARGGEGTQYF. The DNA of the CDR3 is TGCGCCAGCAGCGCACGGGGGGGCGAGGGGACCCAGTACTTC.

There are many counts of this clonotype. V usage is TRBV7-8 and J usage is TRBJ1-4, with 7 nucleotides matching TRBD1. Unmatched junction bases numbered 2, after V lost 4 bases and J lost 0 bases. Per germline, CDR1 SGHVS and CDR2 FQNEAQ. The CDR3 totals 15 residues. CDR3: CASSSGQATNEKLFF. CDR3 DNA: TGTGCCAGCAGCTCCGGACAGGCAACTAATGAAAAACTGTTTTTT.

V usage is TRBV2 and J usage is TRBJ2-5, with D possibly called TRBD1 or TRBD2 (5 bases each). V lost 8 bases to trimming and J lost 5 bases, with 21 bases between them. The CDR3 has 15 amino acids. Germline lookup yields CDR1 SNHLY and CDR2 FYNNEI. The CDR3 here is CASHRSRELWETQYF. The DNA for the CDR3 is TGTGCCAGCCACCGGAGCAGGGAGCTGTGGGAGACCCAGTACTTC.

This chain connects TRBV29-1 to TRBJ2-2; 10 bases line up with TRBD2. The germline CDR1 and CDR2 sequences are SQVTM and ANQGSEA. The trim removed 5 bases at V and 6 bases at J, leaving 9 bases unmatched. CDR3 length: 15 residues. CDR3 in DNA: TGCAGCGTTCATAGAGCGGGGGGGCGAGCCGGGGAGCTGTTTTTT. This encodes CSVHRAGGRAGELFF.

A remark on this clonotype: A much larger clonotype is one base distant, so this may be a read error. CDR3 amino acids: CVSRLAGVQETQYF. The CDR3 nucleotides read TGTGTCAGCAGGCTAGCGGGGGTTCAAGAGACCCAGTACTTC. The rearrangement uses TRBV12-3 or TRBV12-4 and TRBJ2-5; TRBD2 aligns across 10 bases. This CDR3 region has 14 residues.

The chain joins TRBV6-2 or TRBV6-3 to TRBJ2-7; maybe TRBD1 (6 bases). V was shortened by 2 bases and J by 5 bases, with 7 bases between the two germline ends. The CDR3 spans 12 residues. CDR1 is MNHEY and CDR2 is SVGEGT in the germline V gene. The CDR3 is CASSYGTNEQYV. The CDR3 bases are TGTGCCAGCAGTTACGGGACAAACGAGCAGTACGTC.

The chain carries TRBV2 and TRBJ2-7, with D tentatively TRBD1 or TRBD2 (5 bases each). The CDR3 spans 12 residues. Germline V gene sequence: CDR1 SNHLY, CDR2 FYNNEI. V lost 10 bases and J lost 2, with 12 bases in between. CDR3 in amino acids: CATGTATYEQYF. The CDR3 coding sequence is TGTGCCACAGGGACCGCGACCTACGAGCAGTACTTC.

The chain is built from TRBV27 and TRBJ2-3; 8 bases match TRBD2. The ends lost 3 bases at V and 2 bases at J; junction bases unmatched: 4. Germline CDR1 MNHEY, CDR2 SMNVEV (reference sequence). The CDR3 covers 15 residues. The CDR3 reads CASSLWRGDTDTQYF. Here the CDR3 DNA reads TGTGCCAGCAGTTTGTGGCGGGGGGACACAGATACGCAGTATTTT.

The chain recombines TRBV24-1 with TRBJ2-1; TRBD2 aligns across 7 bases. After removal of 9 bases from V and 3 bases from J, the junction contained 10 bases not matched to a gene. This CDR3 is built from 15 residues. Germline CDR1 KGHDR, CDR2 SFDVKD. CDR3 loop: CATGGVRGLYNEQFF. For the CDR3, the DNA is TGTGCCACCGGGGGGGTGAGGGGTCTCTACAATGAGCAGTTCTTC.

This clonotype was recorded a few times. The chain carries TRBV7-9 and TRBJ1-4; D is uncertain. This CDR3 is 12 amino acids long. The V and J ends lost 5 bases and 8 bases respectively, with 9 bases between them. Germline lookup yields CDR1 SEHNR and CDR2 FQNEAQ (reference sequence). The CDR3 coding sequence is TGTGCCAGCAGCCCCCTAAGGGAAAAACTGTTTTTT. The encoded protein is CASSPLREKLFF.

This clonotype has ten or more counts. This chain uses TRBV7-2 with TRBJ1-3; 9 bases match TRBD1. The CDR3 runs 15 residues. The ends lost 5 bases at V and 3 bases at J; junction bases unmatched: 5. Germline V gene data show CDR1 as SGHTA and CDR2 as FQGNSA. This CDR3 reads CASSKGTGYGNTIYF. The CDR3 nucleotides are TGTGCCAGCAGCAAAGGGACAGGGTATGGAAACACCATATATTTT.

On this clonotype: A much larger clone differs by one base, so this may be a read error. J is TRBJ2-1 and V is TRBV7-2, with 10 bases that match TRBD1. The J segment lost 9 bases and the V segment lost 5 bases, leaving 10 bases of the junction unmatched. CDR3 length: 15 residues. Germline V gives CDR1 SGHTA, CDR2 FQGNSA. The DNA for the CDR3 is TGTGCCAGCAGCCCCGCCGGGACAGGGGACATTGAGCAGTTCTTC. Protein sequence: CASSPAGTGDIEQFF.

As to this clonotype: A much larger clone lies a single base off, so this may be a read error. The J gene is TRBJ2-1, the V gene TRBV5-1, with D uncertain. Germline V gene lookup returns CDR1 SGHRS and CDR2 YFSETQ. The CDR3 length is 14 residues. Here the CDR3 DNA reads TGCGCCAACAGCTTGGCCTCGACCTACAATGAGCAGTTCTTC. Protein product: CANSLASTYNEQFF.

The chain carries TRBV6-1 and TRBJ1-5; D ambiguous. Germline V lookup: CDR1 MNHNS, CDR2 SASEGT. Trimming left V 2 bases short and J 10 bases short, with 6 bases between. The CDR3 is 11 amino acids. CDR3 sequence reads: CASSESRPQHF. Here the CDR3 DNA reads TGTGCCAGCAGTGAAAGTCGACCCCAGCATTTT.